This TCR beta chain stems from a study of CD8+CD57+ T cells in acquired aplastic anemia. Turning to the study itself: An average of approximately 3.4 ug of DNA was obtained from sorted CD4+ and CD8+ cells.

Genomic DNA acted as the template from which TCR beta VDJ combination and CDR3 sequence profiling were carried out. TCRdb re-analysed the reads in MiXCR, keeping a single row per CDR3 protein. The table records 170,000 or so distinct CDR3 sequences, around 52% of them present only once. Sequencing involved patients with CD8+CD57+ cell expansion previously shown by flow cytometry. By the time of blood sampling, patients had still received no therapy. General observations from the study: Patients and controls turned out to have 25 to 30 CD8+ CDR3 sequences in common.

This clonotype came up many times. Its matching antigen is unknown. The CDR3 sequence is 14 residues long. Germline loops: CDR1 MNHEY, CDR2 SVGAGI. V lost 3 bases, J lost 2 bases, and 11 bases lay in between. The sample was sorted CD4+, CD8+, or CD8+CD57+ T cells (not recorded which) from PBMCs. The sequence was obtained from a human donor with aplastic anemia. The gene calls are TRBV6-5 and TRBJ2-7; D is ambiguous. The CDR3 DNA follows: TGTGCCAGCAGTTATCCGCCAGGAGCCTACGAGCAGTACTTC. The encoded protein is CASSYPPGAYEQYF.